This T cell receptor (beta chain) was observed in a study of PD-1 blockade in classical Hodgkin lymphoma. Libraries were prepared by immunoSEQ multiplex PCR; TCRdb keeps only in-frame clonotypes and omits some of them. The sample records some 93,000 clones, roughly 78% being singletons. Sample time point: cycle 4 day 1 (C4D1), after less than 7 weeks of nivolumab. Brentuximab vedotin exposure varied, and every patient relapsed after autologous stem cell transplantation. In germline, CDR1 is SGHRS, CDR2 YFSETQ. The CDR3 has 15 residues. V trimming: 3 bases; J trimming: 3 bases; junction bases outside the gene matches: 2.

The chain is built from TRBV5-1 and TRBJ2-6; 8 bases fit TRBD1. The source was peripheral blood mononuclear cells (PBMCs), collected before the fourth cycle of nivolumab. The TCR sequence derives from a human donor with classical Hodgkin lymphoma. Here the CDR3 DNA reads TGCGCCAGCAGCTCACAGGGGGTTGGGGCCAACGTCCTGACTTTC. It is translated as CASSSQGVGANVLTF.